This record covers a single T cell receptor beta chain. Generated by immunoSEQ multiplex PCR, the TCRdb table keeps only in-frame clones and is missing some. Of more than 85,000 clones listed, over 65% are singletons. The data originate from a study of PD-1 blockade in mismatch repair-deficient tumors. Germline CDR1 SQVTM, CDR2 ANQGSEA. V shed 2 bases, J shed 7 bases, and the junction held 6 bases outside the gene matches. This CDR3 is 13 amino acids long. This material consisted of peripheral blood, taken about 33 weeks after starting pembrolizumab. The origin of this receptor is an adult with mismatch repair-deficient cancer. The V and J genes are TRBV29-1 and TRBJ1-1, with TRBD1 matching 8 bases. CDR3 in amino acids: CSVEPSDRGEAFF. For the CDR3, the DNA is TGCAGCGTTGAACCTTCTGACAGGGGTGAAGCTTTCTTT.